This T cell receptor (beta chain) was recorded in a study of OX40 agonist ivuxolimab in advanced cancers. Across the whole study: Participants averaged roughly 57 years of age (range about 23 to 79) and were around 83% male.

This clone was counted between two and nine times. The antigen is unknown. The junction departs from the called germline gene at one end, perhaps through a read error. Profiled with immunoSEQ multiplex PCR; TCRdb holds only in-frame clones, not every one. Of 60,000 or so clones listed, approximately 90% are singletons. Looked up from germline, CDR1 is DFQATT and CDR2 is SNEGSKA (reference sequence). This CDR3 region has 8 residues. Study conclusions and caveats: Clonal expansion in partial responders at 0.1-3.0 mg/kg ranked among the lowest.

The sample consisted of CD4+ or CD8+ T cells sorted from blood, taken in a trial of the OX40 agonist ivuxolimab. This rearrangement joins TRBV20-1 to TRBJ1-1; D might be TRBD1 (5 bases). The TCR sequence derives from an adult with an advanced solid tumor such as melanoma, head and neck, liver or kidney cancer. CDR3 in DNA: TGCAGTGCTCGAGGACATACTTTT. Protein: CSARGHTF.